A selection of T cell receptor beta chains follows, all from one sample in a study of T cells after posttransplantation cyclophosphamide. Using immunoSEQ multiplex PCR, the repertoire was profiled, and TCRdb retains in-frame clones only, with some absent. The sample is made up of 37,000 or so clones, none counted only once. The material sequenced was PBMCs. The origin of the receptors is a man between 25 and 39 years old in good health and a related stem cell transplant donor. CDR3s include the opening cysteine and the closing phenylalanine or tryptophan. Fields, in order: V gene, J gene, D gene, clone size, CDR3 DNA, CDR3 protein. D genes are given only for firm matches. Clone size is not always given. Where it is, it says once, few, many or a class for expanded clones.

V gene: TRBV7-9; J gene: TRBJ1-1; D gene: NA; clone size: many; CDR3 DNA: TGTGCCAGCAGCTTAACAGGGAACACTGAAGCTTTCTTT; CDR3 protein: CASSLTGNTEAFF
V gene: TRBV5-1; J gene: TRBJ2-5; D gene: TRBD2; clone size: many; CDR3 DNA: TGCGCCAGCAGCCAGGGACTAGCGGGGGAGACCCAGTACTTC; CDR3 protein: CASSQGLAGETQYF
V gene: TRBV4-3; J gene: TRBJ2-2; D gene: NA; clone size: many; CDR3 DNA: TGCGCCAGCAGCCAAGTTGTAGGGGGCACCGGGGAGCTGTTTTTT; CDR3 protein: CASSQVVGGTGELFF
V gene: TRBV5-4; J gene: TRBJ1-4; D gene: NA; clone size: many; CDR3 DNA: TGTGCCAGCAGCTTGGATCAAAATGAAAAACTGTTTTTT; CDR3 protein: CASSLDQNEKLFF
V gene: TRBV9; J gene: TRBJ1-1; D gene: NA; clone size: many; CDR3 DNA: TGTGCCAGCAGCGTAGCGTCGAACACTGAAGCTTTCTTT; CDR3 protein: CASSVASNTEAFF
V gene: TRBV11-3; J gene: TRBJ2-3; D gene: NA; clone size: many; CDR3 DNA: TGTGCCAGCAGCTCAGGCACAGATACGCAGTATTTT; CDR3 protein: CASSSGTDTQYF
V gene: TRBV13; J gene: TRBJ1-1; D gene: NA; clone size: many; CDR3 DNA: TGTGCCAGCAGCTCCCAACGGTGTGACACTGAAGCTTTCTTT; CDR3 protein: CASSSQRCDTEAFF
V gene: TRBV10-1; J gene: TRBJ2-7; D gene: TRBD2; clone size: many; CDR3 DNA: TGCGCCAGCAGTGAGTCAGTACTAGCGGTCTCCTACGAGCAGTACTTC; CDR3 protein: CASSESVLAVSYEQYF
V gene: TRBV5-1; J gene: TRBJ2-1; D gene: NA; clone size: many; CDR3 DNA: TGCGCCAGCAGCAACGGACAGAAGAGCTCCTACAATGAGCAGTTCTTC; CDR3 protein: CASSNGQKSSYNEQFF
V gene: TRBV5-8; J gene: TRBJ2-5; D gene: NA; clone size: many; CDR3 DNA: TGTGCCAGCAGCTTCGGAGAGACCCAGTACTTC; CDR3 protein: CASSFGETQYF
V gene: TRBV7-2; J gene: TRBJ2-3; D gene: TRBD1; clone size: few; CDR3 DNA: TGTGCCAGCAGCTCCAGCACAGGGGACCGCACAGATACGCAGTATTTT; CDR3 protein: CASSSSTGDRTDTQYF
V gene: TRBV5-4; J gene: TRBJ2-5; D gene: NA; clone size: NA; CDR3 DNA: TGTGCCAGCAGCTTGGTCGCCAGGTCTTACCAAGAGACCCAGTACTTC; CDR3 protein: CASSLVARSYQETQYF
V gene: TRBV7-9; J gene: TRBJ2-5; D gene: TRBD2; clone size: many; CDR3 DNA: TGTGCCAGCAGCTTATTCAATCTCCACAGCGGGGGAGCTCAAGAGACCCAGTACTTC; CDR3 protein: CASSLFNLHSGGAQETQYF
V gene: TRBV6-1; J gene: TRBJ2-3; D gene: NA; clone size: NA; CDR3 DNA: TGTGCCAGCACGAGGGCACTTCTCACAGATACGCAGTATTTT; CDR3 protein: CASTRALLTDTQYF
V gene: TRBV6-2/TRBV6-3; J gene: TRBJ2-7; D gene: TRBD2; clone size: many; CDR3 DNA: TGTGCCAGCAGGGCTCGACTAGCGGGGGTTTGGGAGCAGTACTTC; CDR3 protein: CASRARLAGVWEQYF
V gene: TRBV5-1; J gene: TRBJ2-3; D gene: TRBD2; clone size: many; CDR3 DNA: TGCGCCAGCAGCTCGTGGACTAGTGACACAGATACGCAGTATTTT; CDR3 protein: CASSSWTSDTDTQYF
V gene: TRBV6-2/TRBV6-3; J gene: TRBJ2-7; D gene: TRBD1; clone size: NA; CDR3 DNA: TGTGCCAGCACTCCCGGGACAGGGATCCCCTACGAGCAGTACTTC; CDR3 protein: CASTPGTGIPYEQYF
V gene: TRBV7-9; J gene: TRBJ1-1; D gene: NA; clone size: many; CDR3 DNA: TGTGCCAGCAGCTCCATACAGGGATACACTGAAGCTTTCTTT; CDR3 protein: CASSSIQGYTEAFF
V gene: TRBV6-1; J gene: TRBJ2-2; D gene: TRBD1; clone size: few; CDR3 DNA: TGTGCCAGCAGTGAGACAGGGTGGACCGGGGAGCTGTTTTTT; CDR3 protein: CASSETGWTGELFF
V gene: TRBV7-7; J gene: TRBJ2-7; D gene: NA; clone size: many; CDR3 DNA: TGTGCTAGCAGCCGGGACTTCTCCTACGAGCAGTACTTC; CDR3 protein: CASSRDFSYEQYF
V gene: TRBV5-4; J gene: TRBJ2-2; D gene: NA; clone size: many; CDR3 DNA: TGTGCCAGCAGCTTGCGCAGGTCAACGAACACCGGGGAGCTGTTTTTT; CDR3 protein: CASSLRRSTNTGELFF
V gene: TRBV6-1; J gene: TRBJ1-4; D gene: NA; clone size: many; CDR3 DNA: TGTGCCAGCAGTGAAGCAGGGGGGGCTGGTAATGAAAAACTGTTTTTT; CDR3 protein: CASSEAGGAGNEKLFF
V gene: TRBV5-6; J gene: TRBJ2-7; D gene: NA; clone size: many; CDR3 DNA: TGTGCCAGCAGCTTGACAGGGTTCGACGGTTCCTACGAGCAGTACTTC; CDR3 protein: CASSLTGFDGSYEQYF
V gene: TRBV25-1; J gene: TRBJ2-5; D gene: NA; clone size: few; CDR3 DNA: TGTGCCAGCGACCCAGCTCGACGAGGGGGGGCTGGTCTAGAGGAGACCCAGTACTTC; CDR3 protein: CASDPARRGGAGLEETQYF
V gene: TRBV18; J gene: TRBJ1-1; D gene: NA; clone size: many; CDR3 DNA: TGTGCCAGCTCACCACCGACACAACCCCCCCAAGCTTTCTTT; CDR3 protein: CASSPPTQPPQAFF
V gene: TRBV27; J gene: TRBJ2-7; D gene: TRBD2; clone size: few; CDR3 DNA: TGTGCCAGCAGGACTAGCGGGGGGGCTTTTTCCTACGAGCAGTACTTC; CDR3 protein: CASRTSGGAFSYEQYF
V gene: TRBV12-3/TRBV12-4; J gene: TRBJ2-1; D gene: TRBD1; clone size: many; CDR3 DNA: TGTGCCAGCAGGCCGGGACAGGGGGCTGGCGAGCAGTTCTTC; CDR3 protein: CASRPGQGAGEQFF
V gene: TRBV11-3; J gene: TRBJ2-5; D gene: NA; clone size: NA; CDR3 DNA: TGTGCCAGCAGCTTATCGGCATACGGCGGAGAGACCCAGTACTTC; CDR3 protein: CASSLSAYGGETQYF
V gene: TRBV29-1; J gene: TRBJ2-3; D gene: TRBD1; clone size: NA; CDR3 DNA: TGCAGCGTTGATGGCGGACAGGGGGCCACAGATACGCAGTATTTT; CDR3 protein: CSVDGGQGATDTQYF
V gene: TRBV7-2; J gene: TRBJ1-1; D gene: NA; clone size: many; CDR3 DNA: TGTGCCAGCAGCTTAAACCCCCACAGTCTTAACACTGAAGCTTTCTTT; CDR3 protein: CASSLNPHSLNTEAFF
V gene: TRBV5-1; J gene: TRBJ2-7; D gene: NA; clone size: many; CDR3 DNA: TGCGCCAGCAGCCCAGGGACATACGAGCAGTACTTC; CDR3 protein: CASSPGTYEQYF
V gene: TRBV19; J gene: TRBJ2-1; D gene: TRBD2; clone size: many; CDR3 DNA: TGTGCCAGTAGTTCCCGAAGGGCGCGGGGGGACACGGGTGAGCAGTTCTTC; CDR3 protein: CASSSRRARGDTGEQFF
V gene: TRBV18; J gene: TRBJ2-5; D gene: NA; clone size: many; CDR3 DNA: TGTGCCAGCTCCTCCGAAGAGACCCAGTACTTC; CDR3 protein: CASSSEETQYF
V gene: TRBV15; J gene: TRBJ2-7; D gene: NA; clone size: few; CDR3 DNA: TGTGCCACCAGCAGAGATTTGGCAGGGATGGCCTACGAGCAGTACTTC; CDR3 protein: CATSRDLAGMAYEQYF
V gene: TRBV6-4; J gene: TRBJ2-1; D gene: NA; clone size: many; CDR3 DNA: TGTGCCAGCAGTGTACAGGAGAGCTCCTACAATGAGCAGTTCTTC; CDR3 protein: CASSVQESSYNEQFF
V gene: TRBV18; J gene: TRBJ2-7; D gene: TRBD2; clone size: few; CDR3 DNA: TGTGCCAGCTCACCGAAGCGGGGGGCCGGCGAGCAGTACTTC; CDR3 protein: CASSPKRGAGEQYF
V gene: TRBV18; J gene: TRBJ1-5; D gene: TRBD1; clone size: many; CDR3 DNA: TGTGCCAGCTCACCCCGACAGGGGGCCAATCAGCCCCAGCATTTT; CDR3 protein: CASSPRQGANQPQHF
V gene: TRBV6-2/TRBV6-3; J gene: TRBJ2-1; D gene: NA; clone size: many; CDR3 DNA: TGTGCCAGCAGCCTAGCTGTCGGGAATGAGCAGTTCTTC; CDR3 protein: CASSLAVGNEQFF
V gene: TRBV19; J gene: TRBJ2-7; D gene: TRBD1; clone size: many; CDR3 DNA: TGTGCCAGTAGTATGAGGGACAGGGTGAGCATCTACGAGCAGTACTTC; CDR3 protein: CASSMRDRVSIYEQYF
V gene: TRBV5-1; J gene: TRBJ2-3; D gene: NA; clone size: NA; CDR3 DNA: TGCGCCAGCAGCTTGATGACAGGCCGGGGAGATACGCAGTATTTT; CDR3 protein: CASSLMTGRGDTQYF
V gene: TRBV27; J gene: TRBJ1-2; D gene: NA; clone size: few; CDR3 DNA: TGTGCCAGCAGTCCTGAGCCGGGGGGCCCCTATGGCTACACCTTC; CDR3 protein: CASSPEPGGPYGYTF
V gene: TRBV6-1; J gene: TRBJ1-2; D gene: TRBD1; clone size: many; CDR3 DNA: TGTGCCAGCAGTGAAGTACTGGGTGGGACAGGGCTCTACACCTTC; CDR3 protein: CASSEVLGGTGLYTF